This T cell receptor beta chain was identified in a study of blood T cell repertoires in COVID-19. Clones were sequenced by immunoSEQ multiplex PCR, and TCRdb holds only the in-frame ones, with some missing. This table has tens of thousands of clones, about 86% appearing once. V lost 6 bases and J 5 bases, leaving 13 bases between the germline ends. The CDR3 has 13 residues. CDR1 is SQVTM and CDR2 is ANQGSEA in the germline V gene. This clone was picked up a small number of times. The sequenced sample was peripheral blood. This TCR came from a man in his 70s with acute or convalescent COVID-19. The chain uses TRBV29-1 and TRBJ1-4, with D perhaps matching TRBD1 (5 bases). In DNA, the CDR3 is TGCAGCGTGGAAAAGGGGCGCAATGAAAAACTGTTTTTT. Amino acid sequence: CSVEKGRNEKLFF.